The TCR beta chain described here comes from a study of blood T cell repertoires in COVID-19. CDR3 length: 16 amino acids. Germline V lookup: CDR1 LNHDA, CDR2 SQIVND (reference sequence). V gave up 4 bases and J gave up 3 bases; unmatched junction bases: 7. Repertoires were generated with immunoSEQ multiplex PCR, while TCRdb's copy carries only in-frame clones and drops some. The data contain a few hundred thousand clones, around 83% of them singletons. Input material: peripheral blood. The sequence was obtained from a woman between 50 and 59 years old with COVID-19, enrolled during active disease. V usage is TRBV19 and J usage is TRBJ1-1, with TRBD1 matching 11 bases. This CDR3 is CASSRTDRGPYTEAFF. The CDR3 DNA reads TGTGCCAGTAGTAGAACGGACAGGGGGCCGTACACTGAAGCTTTCTTT. The full variable domain, rest sourced from reference TRBV19 and TRBJ1-1, is DGGITQSPKYLFRKEGQNVTLSCEQNLNHDAMYWYRQDPGQGLRLIYYSQIVNDFQKGDIAEGYSVSREKKESFPLTVTSAQKNPTAFYLCASSRTDRGPYTEAFFGQGTRLTVV.